This TCR beta chain was sequenced during a study of blood T cell repertoires in COVID-19. Study-level information: Acute-phase and convalescent COVID-19 samples originated in the United States, Italy and Spain.

The CDR3 has 14 residues. V lost 4 bases, J lost 2 bases, and 11 bases lay in between. The germline V gene has CDR1 SGHAT and CDR2 FQNNGV. TCRdb's table, derived via immunoSEQ multiplex PCR, lists solely in-frame clones and lacks some. Of roughly 200,000 clones listed, 86% are singletons. The TCR sequence derives from a man aged 35 to 55 with acute COVID-19. The chain is built from TRBV11-2 and TRBJ1-1, with D uncertain. Sequencing input: PBMCs or T cells enriched from blood (not recorded which). CDR3 amino acids: CASSSVTANTEAFF. The CDR3 DNA follows: TGTGCCAGCAGCTCGGTTACAGCCAACACTGAAGCTTTCTTT. The full variable domain, its missing parts supplied by reference TRBV11-2 and TRBJ1-1, is EAGVAQSPRYKIIEKRQSVAFWCNPISGHATLYWYQQILGQGPKLLIQFQNNGVVDDSQLPKDRFSAERLKGVDSTLKIQPAKLEDSAVYLCASSSVTANTEAFFGQGTRLTVV.